This passage covers 19 T cell receptor beta chains from one sample sequenced in a study of T-cell memory formation after mild COVID-19. TCRdb reanalysed the 5' RACE reads using MiXCR and keeps one entry per CDR3 protein. This repertoire shows about 150,000 distinct CDR3 sequences, roughly 15% found once; its top ten account for 11% to 15%. Sequenced input: PBMCs or a T cell subset sorted from them (not recorded which). Receptor source: an adult woman who had mild COVID-19 (a few samples of this study predate the infection). Cell type and time point are not known.

The V gene is TRBV12-3 or TRBV12-4, the J gene TRBJ2-3, with TRBD1 identical over 9 bases. CDR3 length equals 15 residues. The V segment lost 2 bases and the J segment 1 base; nucleotides outside the gene matches: 1. The CDR3 spells CASSLTGGGTDTQYF. The CDR3 nucleotides read TGTGCCAGCAGTTTAACAGGGGGCGGCACAGATACGCAGTATTTT.

This clonotype has just a few counts. V is TRBV24-1 and J is TRBJ2-7; D is possibly TRBD1 or TRBD2 (5 bases each). The CDR3 sequence is 15 residues long. Trimming pared 1 base from V and 3 bases from J, leaving 12 bases between. In germline, CDR1 is KGHDR, CDR2 SFDVKD. The CDR3 nucleotides read TGTGCCACCAGTGATTTCCCCAGGGACGGCTACGAGCAGTACTTC. Translated: CATSDFPRDGYEQYF.

The chain uses TRBV13 and TRBJ1-5, with a tentative D call TRBD1 (5 bases). Germline CDR1 PRHDT, CDR2 FYEKMQ (reference sequence). CDR3 length equals 16 residues. V shed 0 bases and J shed 2 bases, with 11 bases lying between them. CDR3 region: CASSLGRGSGNQPQHF. In nucleotides, the CDR3 is TGTGCCAGCAGCTTAGGGAGGGGTTCTGGCAATCAGCCCCAGCATTTT. Drawing the rest from reference TRBV13 and TRBJ1-5, the complete variable domain is AAGVIQSPRHLIKEKRETATLKCYPIPRHDTVYWYQQGPGQDPQFLISFYEKMQSDKGSIPDRFSAQQFSDYHSELNMSSLELGDSALYFCASSLGRGSGNQPQHFGDGTRLSIL.

This chain connects TRBV29-1 to TRBJ2-2; D is uncertain. CDR1 is SQVTM, CDR2 ANQGSEA, per germline. The CDR3 loop spans 12 amino acids. V was trimmed by 1 base and J by 4 bases, leaving 4 bases between them. The CDR3 spells CSVEVSTGELFF. The CDR3 DNA reads TGCAGCGTTGAAGTATCCACCGGGGAGCTGTTTTTT.

The J gene is TRBJ2-7, the V gene TRBV9; 8 positions agree with TRBD1. The CDR3 sequence is 15 residues long. Germline lookup yields CDR1 SGDLS and CDR2 YYNGEE. J lost 1 base, V lost 3 bases, and 6 bases had no gene match. CDR3 amino acids: CASSADDRGSYEQYF. CDR3 DNA: TGTGCCAGCAGCGCCGACGACAGGGGATCCTACGAGCAGTACTTC.

Only a few counts were recorded for this clonotype. The chain joins TRBV5-1 to TRBJ2-1; 8 bases align to TRBD2. Germline lookup yields CDR1 SGHRS and CDR2 YFSETQ. The CDR3 covers 16 residues. After removal of 1 base from V and 6 bases from J, the junction contained 9 bases not matched to a gene. CDR3 bases: TGCGCCAGCAGCTTGATTCGGAGCCGGGGGGGCAATGAGCAGTTCTTC. Translation: CASSLIRSRGGNEQFF.

The chain carries TRBV7-2 and TRBJ2-3; possibly TRBD1 or TRBD2 for D (5 bases each). The CDR3 has 17 amino acids. Germline loops: CDR1 SGHTA, CDR2 FQGNSA. Trimming removed 5 bases at V and 8 bases at J, with 26 bases between. DNA for the CDR3: TGTGCCAGCAGCCCCTCCAGGGACCAGCGATTTTTGGGTACGCAGTATTTT. It yields the protein CASSPSRDQRFLGTQYF. Full variable domain (missing parts from reference TRBV7-2 and TRBJ2-3): GAGVSQSPSNKVTEKGKDVELRCDPISGHTALYWYRQSLGQGLEFLIYFQGNSAPDKSGLPSDRFSAERTGGSVSTLTIQRTQQEDSAVYLCASSPSRDQRFLGTQYFGPGTRLTVL.

This chain links TRBV27 with TRBJ2-1, with TRBD2 matching 13 bases. Germline CDR1 MNHEY, CDR2 SMNVEV (reference sequence). The V segment lost 7 bases and the J segment 8 bases; nucleotides outside the gene matches: 5. The CDR3 is 14 amino acids. The CDR3 nucleotides are TGTGCCAGCAAAACTAGCGGGAGGGCCGATGAGCAGTTCTTC. This sequence encodes CASKTSGRADEQFF.

This chain links TRBV7-9 with TRBJ2-2; TRBD2 agrees at 9 bases. This CDR3 has 16 amino acids. V dropped 3 bases and J dropped 2; count of bases not matched to a gene: 4. Germline V lookup: CDR1 SEHNR, CDR2 FQNEAQ (reference sequence). The DNA for the CDR3 is TGTGCCAGCAGCTTTAGCGGGGGCCCAAACACCGGGGAGCTGTTTTTT. It codes for CASSFSGGPNTGELFF.

The J gene is TRBJ1-1, the V gene TRBV20-1; possible D gene TRBD1, 5 bases. Trimming left V 4 bases short and J 1 base short, with 7 bases between. This CDR3 is 12 amino acids long. The germline V gene has CDR1 DFQATT and CDR2 SNEGSKA (reference sequence). As DNA, the CDR3 is TGCAGTGCTACAGGGCCGAACACTGAAGCTTTCTTT. The encoded protein is CSATGPNTEAFF.

This clonotype occurred a few times. This chain joins TRBV12-3 or TRBV12-4 and TRBJ2-1; D is unclear. The CDR3 is made up of 15 amino acids. V was cut by 1 base and J by 3 bases, with 10 bases left in between. This chain's CDR3 is CASSLEVTYYNEQFF. The CDR3 nucleotides read TGTGCCAGCAGTTTAGAAGTCACCTACTACAATGAGCAGTTCTTC.

In its sample, this clonotype was seen a few times. The chain joins TRBV5-1 to TRBJ2-2; the D call may be TRBD1 or TRBD2 (6 bases each). The CDR3 runs to 15 residues. Trimming cost V 1 base and J 3 bases, with 10 bases left between them. Germline lookup yields CDR1 SGHRS and CDR2 YFSETQ. The CDR3 protein is CASSLPGADTGELFF. The CDR3 DNA reads as TGCGCCAGCAGCTTGCCGGGGGCCGACACCGGGGAGCTGTTTTTT.

This clonotype was detected only a few times. V usage is TRBV19 and J usage is TRBJ1-1; TRBD1 is a possible D gene (5 bases). Germline CDR1 LNHDA, CDR2 SQIVND (reference sequence). V was shortened by 2 bases and J by 4 bases, with 11 bases between the two germline ends. The CDR3 runs 14 residues. CDR3 protein: CASSIIGGTTEAFF. The CDR3 region has the DNA TGTGCCAGTAGTATAATTGGGGGGACCACTGAAGCTTTCTTT. Drawing the rest from reference TRBV19 and TRBJ1-1, the complete variable domain is DGGITQSPKYLFRKEGQNVTLSCEQNLNHDAMYWYRQDPGQGLRLIYYSQIVNDFQKGDIAEGYSVSREKKESFPLTVTSAQKNPTAFYLCASSIIGGTTEAFFGQGTRLTVV.

This CDR3 reads CASSLEGSSNQPQHF. The CDR3 bases are TGCGCCAGCAGCTTGGAAGGCAGTAGCAATCAGCCCCAGCATTTT. The V and J genes are TRBV5-1 and TRBJ1-5; D gene ambiguous. The V gene lost 0 bases and the J gene lost 0 bases, with 7 bases spanning the gap. The CDR3 has 15 amino acids. Per the germline V gene, CDR1 is SGHRS and CDR2 is YFSETQ.

This clonotype was seen repeatedly, ten times or more. The chain links TRBV7-2 to TRBJ2-3; no reliable D call. This CDR3 contains 13 residues. With 1 base removed from V and 8 bases from J, the gap between germline ends came to 10 bases. CDR1 and CDR2 (germline): SGHTA, FQGNSA. CDR3 bases: TGTGCCAGCAGCTTAGGAGAAGGTATTACGCAGTATTTT. Its protein is CASSLGEGITQYF.

A few counts support this clonotype. The V call is TRBV3-1, the J call TRBJ2-5; maybe TRBD2 (6 bases). Trimming pared 3 bases from V and 5 bases from J, leaving 13 bases between. Per the germline V gene, CDR1 is LGHDT and CDR2 is YNNKEL (reference sequence). This CDR3 spans 14 amino acids. CDR3 loop: CASSHKEGIETQYF. CDR3 DNA: TGTGCCAGCAGCCATAAGGAGGGGATCGAGACCCAGTACTTC.

The chain employs TRBV5-5 and TRBJ1-5; a weak D match, TRBD1 (5 bases). V lost 1 base and J lost 6, with 17 bases in between. This CDR3 is 16 amino acids long. Germline V lookup: CDR1 SGHKS, CDR2 YYEKEE (reference sequence). CDR3 in DNA: TGTGCCAGCAGCTTGACAGGAACGTTGAGGGGTCAGCCCCAGCATTTT. It encodes CASSLTGTLRGQPQHF.

V and J are TRBV9 and TRBJ2-2, with 10 bases lining up with TRBD1. The CDR3 is 17 residues long. Trimming cost V 4 bases and J 0 bases; bases outside gene matches: 6. Per germline, CDR1 SGDLS and CDR2 YYNGEE. CDR3 protein: CASSLLGQGTNTGELFF. The CDR3 region has the DNA TGTGCCAGCAGCCTTCTGGGACAGGGGACGAACACCGGGGAGCTGTTTTTT. The whole variable domain, filled in from reference TRBV9 and TRBJ2-2, reads DSGVTQTPKHLITATGQRVTLRCSPRSGDLSVYWYQQSLDQGLQFLIQYYNGEERAKGNILERFSAQQFPDLHSELNLSSLELGDSALYFCASSLLGQGTNTGELFFGEGSRLTVL.

The CDR3 nucleotides are TGTGCCAGCAGCCCCTTCGCAGGGACTGGGGCCAACGTCCTGACTTTC. Translating it yields CASSPFAGTGANVLTF. The gene calls are TRBV7-7 and TRBJ2-6, with D possibly being TRBD1 (5 bases). V was trimmed by 5 bases and J by 2 bases, leaving 13 bases between them. The length of the CDR3 is 16 residues. Germline V gene lookup returns CDR1 SSHAT and CDR2 FNYEAQ (reference sequence).